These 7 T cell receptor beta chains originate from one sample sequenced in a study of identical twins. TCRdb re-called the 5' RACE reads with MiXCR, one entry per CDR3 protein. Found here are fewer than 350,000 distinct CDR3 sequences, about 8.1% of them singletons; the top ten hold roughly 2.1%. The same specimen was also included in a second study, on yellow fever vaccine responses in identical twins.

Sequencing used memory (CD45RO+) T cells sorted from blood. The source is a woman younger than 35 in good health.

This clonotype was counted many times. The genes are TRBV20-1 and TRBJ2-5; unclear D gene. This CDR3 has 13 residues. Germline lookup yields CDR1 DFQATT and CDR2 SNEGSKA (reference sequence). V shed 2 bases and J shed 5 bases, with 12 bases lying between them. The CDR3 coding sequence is TGCAGTGCTAGAATGGAGAAAGAGGAGACCCAGTACTTC. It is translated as CSARMEKEETQYF.

The CDR3: CASSYSEDTRETQYF. CDR3 sequence (DNA): TGTGCCAGCAGTTACTCAGAGGATACGAGGGAGACCCAGTACTTC. The rearrangement links TRBV6-5 to TRBJ2-5; D gene unclear. CDR3 length: 15 amino acids. Germline V gives CDR1 MNHEY, CDR2 SVGAGI. Trimming removed 0 bases from V and 5 bases from J, with 13 bases in between.

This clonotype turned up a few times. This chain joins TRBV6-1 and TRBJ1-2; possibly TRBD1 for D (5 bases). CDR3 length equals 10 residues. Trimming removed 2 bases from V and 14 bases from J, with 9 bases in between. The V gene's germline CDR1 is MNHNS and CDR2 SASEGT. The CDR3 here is CASSERGLTF. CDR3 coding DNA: TGTGCCAGCAGTGAAAGGGGCCTAACCTTC.

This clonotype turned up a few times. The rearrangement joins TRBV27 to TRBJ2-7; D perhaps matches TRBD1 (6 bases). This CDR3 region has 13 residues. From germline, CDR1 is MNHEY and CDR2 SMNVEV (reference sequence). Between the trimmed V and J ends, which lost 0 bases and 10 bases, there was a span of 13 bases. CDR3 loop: CASSLSEDSPQYV. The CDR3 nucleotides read TGTGCCAGCAGTTTATCAGAGGACAGCCCACAGTACGTC.

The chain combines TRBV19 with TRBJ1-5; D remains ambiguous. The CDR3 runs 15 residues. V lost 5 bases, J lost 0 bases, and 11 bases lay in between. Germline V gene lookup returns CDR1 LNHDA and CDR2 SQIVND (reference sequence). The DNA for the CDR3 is TGTGCCAGTAGTGGGTTGGGGATTAGCAATCAGCCCCAGCATTTT. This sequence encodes CASSGLGISNQPQHF.

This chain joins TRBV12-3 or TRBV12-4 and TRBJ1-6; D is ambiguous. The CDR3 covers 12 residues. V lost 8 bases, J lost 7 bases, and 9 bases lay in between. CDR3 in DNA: TGTGCCAGCCGATTGGACAATTCACCCCTCCACTTT. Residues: CASRLDNSPLHF.

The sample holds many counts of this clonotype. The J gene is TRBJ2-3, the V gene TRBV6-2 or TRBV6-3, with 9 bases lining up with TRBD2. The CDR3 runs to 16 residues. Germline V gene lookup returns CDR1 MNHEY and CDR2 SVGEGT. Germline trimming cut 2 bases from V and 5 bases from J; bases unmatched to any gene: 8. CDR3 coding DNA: TGTGCCAGCAGTTACCCGGGACTAGCATTAATAGATACGCAGTATTTT. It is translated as CASSYPGLALIDTQYF.